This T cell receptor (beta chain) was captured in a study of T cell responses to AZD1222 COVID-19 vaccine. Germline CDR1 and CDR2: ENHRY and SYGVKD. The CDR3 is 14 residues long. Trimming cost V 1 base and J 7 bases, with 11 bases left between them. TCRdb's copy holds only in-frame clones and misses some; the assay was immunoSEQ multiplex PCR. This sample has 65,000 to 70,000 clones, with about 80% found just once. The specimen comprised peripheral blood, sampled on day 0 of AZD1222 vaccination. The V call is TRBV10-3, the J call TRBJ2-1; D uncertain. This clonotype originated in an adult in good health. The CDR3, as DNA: TGTGCCATCAGTGAGTGGGGTGGAGATAATGAGCAGTTCTTC. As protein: CAISEWGGDNEQFF.